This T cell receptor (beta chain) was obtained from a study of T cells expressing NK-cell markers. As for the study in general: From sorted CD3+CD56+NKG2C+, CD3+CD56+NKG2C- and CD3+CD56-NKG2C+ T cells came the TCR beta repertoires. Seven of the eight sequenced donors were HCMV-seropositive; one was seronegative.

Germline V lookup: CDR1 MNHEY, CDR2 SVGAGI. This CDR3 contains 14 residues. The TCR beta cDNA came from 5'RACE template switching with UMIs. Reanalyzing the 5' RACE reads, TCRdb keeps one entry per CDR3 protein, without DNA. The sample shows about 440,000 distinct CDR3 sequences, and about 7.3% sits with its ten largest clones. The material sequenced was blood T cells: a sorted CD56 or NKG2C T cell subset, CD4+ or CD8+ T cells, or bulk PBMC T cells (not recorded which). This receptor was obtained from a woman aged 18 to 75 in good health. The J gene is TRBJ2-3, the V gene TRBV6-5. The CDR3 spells CASSSSPQSDTQYF.